The 14 T cell receptor beta chains reported below all come from one sample, sequenced in a study of CD8+ T cells in alopecia areata. Treatment given: oral pan-JAK inhibitor, 5-10 mg twice daily. RNA was extracted and reverse transcribed into cDNA as the sequencing template. Measured with immunoSEQ multiplex PCR; TCRdb has only the in-frame clones, and not every one. In the table there are about 42,000 clones, about two thirds of which are singletons. The sequenced sample was CD8+ T cells sorted from blood, obtained at week 4, from a patient treated with tofacitinib. These receptors all stem from a human donor with alopecia areata.

V is TRBV19 and J is TRBJ2-7; tentatively, D is TRBD1 or TRBD2 (5 bases each). Trimming removed 6 bases at V and 0 bases at J, with 12 bases between. CDR1 is LNHDA, CDR2 SQIVND, per germline (reference sequence). The CDR3 runs 14 residues. The DNA for the CDR3 is TGTGCCAGTAGCCCTAGAGGGGCCTCCTACGAGCAGTACTTC. The encoded protein is CASSPRGASYEQYF.

The V and J genes are TRBV30 and TRBJ1-3, with a weak D call TRBD1 (5 bases). Deletions cut 1 base from V and 4 bases from J, with 14 bases between. The V gene's germline CDR1 is GTSNPN and CDR2 SVGIG (reference sequence). The CDR3 runs 15 residues. The CDR3 DNA reads TGTGCCTGGAGTGAAGGCAGGGCCTCGGGAAACACCATATATTTT. Translated, it gives CAWSEGRASGNTIYF.

The V call is TRBV29-1, the J call TRBJ1-2; D gene ambiguous. Germline V gives CDR1 SQVTM, CDR2 ANQGSEA. This CDR3 is 14 amino acids long. V was cut by 3 bases and J by 0 bases, with 11 bases left in between. CDR3 sequence reads: CSVDVPRTNYGYTF. The CDR3 nucleotides read TGCAGCGTTGATGTGCCCAGGACTAACTATGGCTACACCTTC.

The chain links TRBV30 to TRBJ1-1, with D unresolved. The V and J ends lost 0 bases and 0 bases respectively, with 11 bases between them. From germline, CDR1 is GTSNPN and CDR2 SVGIG (reference sequence). The CDR3 has 15 residues. The CDR3 region has the DNA TGTGCCTGGAGTGTCGATGTACCGTTGAACACTGAAGCTTTCTTT. Its translation is CAWSVDVPLNTEAFF.

This clone was detected only a few times. V and J are TRBV5-1 and TRBJ2-7; D possibly uses TRBD1 or TRBD2 (5 bases each). With 5 bases removed from V and 3 bases from J, the gap between germline ends came to 9 bases. The germline V gene encodes CDR1 SGHRS and CDR2 YFSETQ. The CDR3 sequence is 12 residues long. Here the CDR3 DNA reads TGCGCCAGCAGTCGAGGGGACTACGAGCAGTACTTC. The encoded protein is CASSRGDYEQYF.

V is TRBV9 and J is TRBJ2-3; TRBD2 is a possible D gene (7 bases). The CDR3 runs to 16 residues. Looked up from germline, CDR1 is SGDLS and CDR2 is YYNGEE. Trimming pared 3 bases from V and 4 bases from J, leaving 18 bases between. CDR3 in amino acids: CASSAFLGGPADTQYF. CDR3 in DNA: TGTGCCAGCAGCGCCTTTTTGGGGGGGCCCGCAGATACGCAGTATTTT.

V usage is TRBV29-1 and J usage is TRBJ2-3; 7 bases map to TRBD2. This CDR3 is 15 amino acids long. CDR1 and CDR2 from the germline V gene are SQVTM and ANQGSEA. The CDR3 is CIPREGGRSTDTQYF. The CDR3 DNA follows: TGCATCCCTAGGGAGGGAGGAAGGAGCACAGATACGCAGTATTTT.

V is TRBV29-1 and J is TRBJ2-4; 9 bases map to TRBD1. The length of the CDR3 is 18 residues. Germline V lookup: CDR1 SQVTM, CDR2 ANQGSEA. Germline trimming cut 7 bases from V and 0 bases from J; bases unmatched to any gene: 16. Here the CDR3 reads CSGSIGTGFGGAKNIQYF. CDR3 DNA sequence: TGCAGCGGATCGATCGGGACAGGGTTCGGTGGAGCCAAAAACATTCAGTACTTC.

This clone was seen a single time. The V and J genes are TRBV19 and TRBJ2-1; the D gene is possibly TRBD2 (7 bases). Trimming shortened V by 4 bases and J by 5 bases, and 15 bases separated the two germline ends. Germline assignment: CDR1 LNHDA and CDR2 SQIVND (reference sequence). CDR3 length: 15 residues. In nucleotides, the CDR3 is TGTGCCAGTAGTACACGGGGGGCCGGAGACAATGAGCAGTTCTTC. Translating it yields CASSTRGAGDNEQFF. Combining the CDR3 with reference TRBV19 and TRBJ2-1 gives the whole variable domain DGGITQSPKYLFRKEGQNVTLSCEQNLNHDAMYWYRQDPGQGLRLIYYSQIVNDFQKGDIAEGYSVSREKKESFPLTVTSAQKNPTAFYLCASSTRGAGDNEQFFGPGTRLTVL.

The chain couples TRBV2 to TRBJ2-2; 8 nucleotides align to TRBD1. Per the germline V gene, CDR1 is SNHLY and CDR2 is FYNNEI. The junction had 4 bases not matched to a gene; V was cut back by 1 base and J by 0 bases. The CDR3 has 17 residues. CDR3 coding DNA: TGTGCCAGCAGTGAAGGGGGACAGGCGGCGAACACCGGGGAGCTGTTTTTT. It yields the protein CASSEGGQAANTGELFF.

The CDR3 protein is CASSQIQGTEAFF. CDR3 sequence (DNA): TGTGCCAGCAGTCAGATACAGGGGACTGAAGCTTTCTTT. The chain carries TRBV6-5 and TRBJ1-1; 7 bases line up with TRBD1. CDR3 length equals 13 residues. V dropped 5 bases and J dropped 5; count of bases not matched to a gene: 5. CDR1 and CDR2 from the germline V gene are MNHEY and SVGAGI.

V usage is TRBV30 and J usage is TRBJ2-7; TRBD1 agrees at 9 bases. Trimming cost V 1 base and J 5 bases; bases outside gene matches: 6. Germline loops: CDR1 GTSNPN, CDR2 SVGIG (reference sequence). The CDR3 length is 14 residues. In DNA form, the CDR3 reads TGTGCCTGGAGTGGGACAGGGGTTTTACACGAGCAGTACTTC. It yields the protein CAWSGTGVLHEQYF.

CDR3 region: CASSSPYTF. DNA for the CDR3: TGTGCCAGCAGCTCCCCCTACACCTTC. This chain connects TRBV11-2 to TRBJ1-2; no definite D call. Germline CDR1 is SGHAT and CDR2 is FQNNGV. The CDR3 runs 9 residues. Trimming took off 4 bases at V and 10 bases at J, with 4 bases between the two ends.

This chain joins TRBV4-3 and TRBJ2-1; D is unresolved. Germline CDR1 is LGHNA and CDR2 is YSLEER. V lost 0 bases to trimming and J lost 0 bases, with 6 bases between them. This CDR3 spans 15 amino acids. Written as DNA, the CDR3 is TGCGCCAGCAGCCAAGATACGGGCTCCTACAATGAGCAGTTCTTC. Translation: CASSQDTGSYNEQFF.